The sequence of this T cell receptor beta chain was determined in a study of CD8 T cells in Susac syndrome. CDR1 and CDR2 from the germline V gene are SGHRS and YFSETQ. V was pared by 4 bases and J by 7 bases, with 10 bases of the junction left unmatched. CDR3 length equals 15 residues. The RNA input was 0.5 to 1 ug, and it was reverse transcribed with random hexamers. TCR beta CDR3 was amplified by immunoSEQ multiplex PCR. This amplification extended across 54 Vbeta and 13 Jbeta segments. TCRdb re-analysed the immunoSEQ multiplex PCR reads in MiXCR, keeping a single row per CDR3 protein. The table includes under 550,000 distinct CDR3 sequences, around 85% detected once.

Sequencing used CD8+ T cells from PBMCs. J is TRBJ2-2 and V is TRBV5-1; TRBD2 agrees at 7 bases. The source of this sequence is a human donor with multiple sclerosis. The CDR3 DNA is TGCGCCAGCAGCATAGAATGGAGCGGGATCGGGGAGCTGTTTTTT. Its translation: CASSIEWSGIGELFF.